The present TCR beta chain was sequenced within a study of T-cell memory formation after mild COVID-19. For the study at large: TCR clusters were mostly confined to one donor each. General study results and limits: Of the contracting clones, CD4+ ones lay mainly in CM and EM, and CD8+ ones in EMRA. In pre-infection memory, a portion of responding clones appeared, which suggested that cross-reactive memory joined. Day 15 to 85 contracting clones showed balanced CD4/CD8; later expanders leaned CD4+.

As concerns this clonotype: What it binds is not known.

TCRdb itself ran the 5' RACE reads through MiXCR, one entry per CDR3 protein. The sample lists fewer than 600,000 distinct CDR3 sequences, about 20% seen once, with roughly 9.1% in the top ten. V was shortened by 6 bases and J by 7 bases, with 16 bases between the two germline ends. CDR1 is DFQATT and CDR2 is SNEGSKA in the germline V gene (reference sequence). This CDR3 region has 12 residues. V gene TRBV20-1 combines with J gene TRBJ2-7; weak D call: TRBD1 (7 bases). This receptor was obtained from an adult woman who had mild COVID-19 (a few samples of this study predate the infection). Cell type and time point are not known. Input material: PBMCs or a T cell subset sorted from them (not recorded which). CDR3 amino acids: CSAAPSGGEQYF. The CDR3, as DNA: TGCAGTGCAGCCCCGTCAGGGGGGGAGCAGTACTTC.